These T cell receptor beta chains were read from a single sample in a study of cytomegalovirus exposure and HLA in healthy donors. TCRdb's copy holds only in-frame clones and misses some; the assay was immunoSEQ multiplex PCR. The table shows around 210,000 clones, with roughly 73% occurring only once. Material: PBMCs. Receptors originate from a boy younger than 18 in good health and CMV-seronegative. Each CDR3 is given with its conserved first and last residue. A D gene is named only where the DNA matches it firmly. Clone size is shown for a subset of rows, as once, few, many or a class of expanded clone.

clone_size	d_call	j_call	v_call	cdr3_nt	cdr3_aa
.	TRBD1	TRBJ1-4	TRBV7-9	TGTGCCAGCAGCCCAACCGGGACAGCATCGGAAAAACTGTTTTTT	CASSPTGTASEKLFF
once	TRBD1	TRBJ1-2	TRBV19	TGTGCCAGTAGTCACGGGACAGGTCCCAACTATGGCTACACCTTC	CASSHGTGPNYGYTF
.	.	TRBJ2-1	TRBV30	TGTGCCTCAAGGGGGAGAGCCTACAATGAGCAGTTCTTC	CASRGRAYNEQFF
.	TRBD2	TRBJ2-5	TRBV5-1	TGCGCCAGCAGTCAGACTAGCGGGGTCCAAGAGACCCAGTACTTC	CASSQTSGVQETQYF
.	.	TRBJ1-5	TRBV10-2	TGCGCCAGCAGTGTAGGGGGGGCCGGACAGCCCCAGCATTTT	CASSVGGAGQPQHF
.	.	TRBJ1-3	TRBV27	TGTACCAGCAGTCCTCGACAGGTCTCTGGAAACACCATATATTTT	CTSSPRQVSGNTIYF
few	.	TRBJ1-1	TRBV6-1	TGTGCCAGCAGGACTGGAGTCAACACTGAAGCTTTCTTT	CASRTGVNTEAFF
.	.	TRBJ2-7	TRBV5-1	TGCGCCAGCAGCCCTGACGTGACAGCCTACGAGCAGTACTTC	CASSPDVTAYEQYF
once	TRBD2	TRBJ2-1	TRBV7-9	TGTGCCAGCAGCTTAGGGACTAGCGGGAGGTTCTGGGGGGAGCAGTTCTTC	CASSLGTSGRFWGEQFF
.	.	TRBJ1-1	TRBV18	TGTGCCAGCTCACCATCCCCCGGGACTGAAGCTTTCTTT	CASSPSPGTEAFF
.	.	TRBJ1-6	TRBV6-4	TGTGCCAGCAGTGTGGACAGATATTCACCCCTCCACTTT	CASSVDRYSPLHF
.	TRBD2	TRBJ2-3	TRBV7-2	TGTGCCAGCAGCCGGCTGGCGGGGGGGCTACCAGATACGCAGTATTTT	CASSRLAGGLPDTQYF
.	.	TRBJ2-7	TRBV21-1	TGTGCCAGCGGGAGGGGGGACAGGGGTGATCCCGAAGGGAACGAGCAGTACTTC	CASGRGDRGDPEGNEQYF
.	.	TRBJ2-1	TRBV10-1	TGCGCCAGCAGCGAGACCCCAGGGGCACAGGAGCAGTTCTTC	CASSETPGAQEQFF
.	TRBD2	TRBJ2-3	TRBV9	TGTGCCAGCAGCGCACCCCCCCCTAGCGGGAGGCCCTTTGTTGATACGCAGTATTTT	CASSAPPPSGRPFVDTQYF
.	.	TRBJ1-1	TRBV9	TGTGCCAGCAGCGTACTAATAGGCGACATGAACACTGAAGCTTTCTTT	CASSVLIGDMNTEAFF
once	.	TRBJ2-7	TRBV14	TGTGCCAGCAGCCAAGATGGTCCGGAGGCCGAGTCAACCTACGAGCAGTACTTC	CASSQDGPEAESTYEQYF
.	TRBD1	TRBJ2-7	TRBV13	TGTGCCAGCAGCTACTCGACAGGGAGTCGTTCCTACGAGCAGTACTTC	CASSYSTGSRSYEQYF
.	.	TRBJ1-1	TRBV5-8	TGTGCCAGCAGCTTGATTCCAATGAACACTGAAGCTTTCTTT	CASSLIPMNTEAFF
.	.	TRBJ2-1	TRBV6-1	TGTGCCAGCAGTGAAGGGAGGGGGCAGCAGTTCTTC	CASSEGRGQQFF
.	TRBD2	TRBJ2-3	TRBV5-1	TGCGCCAGCAGCCCCACCGGGAGGGGCACAGATACGCAGTATTTT	CASSPTGRGTDTQYF
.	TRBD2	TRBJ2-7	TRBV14	TGTGCCAGCAGCGGCGAACTAGCGGGGTCCTACGAGCAGTACTTC	CASSGELAGSYEQYF
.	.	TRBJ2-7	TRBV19	TGTGCCAGTAGTATAGCAGGCAGCACCTACGAGCAGTACTTC	CASSIAGSTYEQYF
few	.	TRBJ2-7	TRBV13	TGTGCCAGCAGCCCCGGACTCGAGAGCTCCTACGAGCAGTACTTC	CASSPGLESSYEQYF
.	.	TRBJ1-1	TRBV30	TGTGCCTGGAGTGCCTCTCTGAACAACGCAGCTTTCTTT	CAWSASLNNAAFF
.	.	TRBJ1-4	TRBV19	TGTGCCAGTAAGGGTCATAGGGGCAGGGAAACAACTAATGAAAAACTGTTTTTT	CASKGHRGRETTNEKLFF
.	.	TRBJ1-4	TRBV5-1	TGCGCCAGCAGCCCGAATAACAGGCTCACTAATGAAAAACTGTTTTTT	CASSPNNRLTNEKLFF
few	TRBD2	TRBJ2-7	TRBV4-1	TGCGCCAGCAGCCATCCACCGGGGGGGTTTTCCTACGAGCAGTACTTC	CASSHPPGGFSYEQYF
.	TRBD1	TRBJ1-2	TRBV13	TGTGCCAGCAGCTCTACCCCCGGGACAGCTCTTCATGGCTACACCTTC	CASSSTPGTALHGYTF
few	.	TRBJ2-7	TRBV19	TGTGCCAGTAGTCTCCCCGGGGGTTCCTACGAGCAGTACTTC	CASSLPGGSYEQYF
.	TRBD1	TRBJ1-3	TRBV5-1	TGCGCCAGCAGCTTGTCTGTGACAGGGGAAAACACCATATATTTT	CASSLSVTGENTIYF
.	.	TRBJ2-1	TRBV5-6	TGTGCCAGCAGCCCCCTATACAATGAGCAGTTCTTC	CASSPLYNEQFF
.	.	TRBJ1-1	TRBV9	TGTGCCAGCAGCCAAGGTGAGGTGGGAAGGGGTGAAGCTTTCTTT	CASSQGEVGRGEAFF
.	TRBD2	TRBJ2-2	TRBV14	TGTGCCAGCAGCCAGGGACTAGGTAACACCGGGGAGCTGTTTTTT	CASSQGLGNTGELFF
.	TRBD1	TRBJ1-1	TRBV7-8	TGTGCCAGCAGCTTAGGGACAGGGAACACTGAAGCTTTCTTT	CASSLGTGNTEAFF
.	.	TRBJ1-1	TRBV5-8	TGTGCCAGCAGCCTCCTCCGGGTTAAGGCTTTCTTT	CASSLLRVKAFF
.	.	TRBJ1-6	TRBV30	TGTGCCTGGAGTTTGAGGGCTTCACCCCTCCACTTT	CAWSLRASPLHF
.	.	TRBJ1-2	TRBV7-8	TGTGCCAGCAGCTTAGGGGGTGGGCAGGGGTTTCTATTCTATGGCTACACCTTC	CASSLGGGQGFLFYGYTF
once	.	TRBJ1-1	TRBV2	TGTGCCAGCAGTACGCTCGGGGGTCGGGCTGAAGCTTTCTTT	CASSTLGGRAEAFF
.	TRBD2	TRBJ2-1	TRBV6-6	TGTGCCAGCAGTTACGTGGCGGGAGGGTTCTCTGAGCAGTTCTTC	CASSYVAGGFSEQFF
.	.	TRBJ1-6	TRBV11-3	TGTGCCAGCCAAAGGGGTAATAATTCACCCCTCCACTTT	CASQRGNNSPLHF
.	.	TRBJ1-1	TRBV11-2	TGTGCCAGCAGCCTAGAGCACGGTGAAGCTTTCTTT	CASSLEHGEAFF
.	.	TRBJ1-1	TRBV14	TGTGCCAGCAGCCACCTCACGGGGAACACTGAAGCTTTCTTT	CASSHLTGNTEAFF
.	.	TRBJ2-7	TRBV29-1	TGCAGCGTTCGAAAGAGGGGGGGCGTCACCTACGAGCAGTACTTC	CSVRKRGGVTYEQYF